This T cell receptor (beta chain) was captured by sequencing in a study of CD8 T cells in Susac syndrome. This clonotype appeared a single time. CD8+ and CD4+ T cells were negatively isolated; TEMRA cells were FACS-enriched. RNA amounts of about 0.5 to 1 ug underwent reverse transcription with random hexamers. One entry per CDR3 protein, called by TCRdb with MiXCR from the immunoSEQ multiplex PCR reads. The table lists some 200,000 distinct CDR3 sequences, 80% to 95% of them singletons. This TCR was recovered from a human donor with multiple sclerosis. Material for sequencing was CD8+ T cells from PBMCs.

As DNA, the CDR3 is TGCGCCAGCAGCTTAGGATCTAGCGGGCCGACCTACGAGCAGTACTTC. Protein sequence: CASSLGSSGPTYEQYF. The chain is built from TRBV5-1 and TRBJ2-7, with 8 bases aligning to TRBD2. V was clipped by 2 bases and J by 2 bases; unmatched bases: 9. There are 16 residues in the CDR3. Germline CDR1 and CDR2: SGHRS and YFSETQ.